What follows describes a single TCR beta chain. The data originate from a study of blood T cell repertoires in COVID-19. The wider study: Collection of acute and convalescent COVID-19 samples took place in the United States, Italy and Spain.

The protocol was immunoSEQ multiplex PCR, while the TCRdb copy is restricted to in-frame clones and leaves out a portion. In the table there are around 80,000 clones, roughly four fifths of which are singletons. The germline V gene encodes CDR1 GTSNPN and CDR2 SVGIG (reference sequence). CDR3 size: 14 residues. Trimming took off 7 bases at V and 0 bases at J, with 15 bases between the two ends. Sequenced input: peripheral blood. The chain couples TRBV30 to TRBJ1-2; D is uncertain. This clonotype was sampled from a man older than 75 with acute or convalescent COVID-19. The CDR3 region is CASDQDSTNYGYTF. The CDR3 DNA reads TGTGCCTCTGACCAGGACTCTACTAACTATGGCTACACCTTC.